These 32 T cell receptor beta chains were sequenced from one sample in a study of neurological immune-mediated disorders. TCRdb re-called the 5' RACE reads through MiXCR, storing one row per CDR3 protein. Altogether under 40,000 distinct CDR3 sequences are present, about 13% being singletons, with the ten largest covering less than 2.5%. The time point was: longitudinal time-point 2. Sequences were obtained from PBMCs. All receptors come from a woman aged 35 to 49 in good health.

Concerning this clonotype: This could be a read error, since a much larger clone is one nucleotide away. The J gene is TRBJ2-7, the V gene TRBV9; D is undetermined. The CDR3 is 16 amino acids. The ends were cut back, 0 bases at V and 2 bases at J, with 15 bases in the middle. CDR1 and CDR2 (germline): SGDLS, YYNGEE. The chain's CDR3 is CASSVADVVLTYEQYF. CDR3 in DNA: TGTGCCAGCAGCGTAGCCGACGTCGTACTAACCTACGAGCAGTACTTC.

This clonotype was recorded many times. The chain recombines TRBV2 with TRBJ2-7; TRBD1 matches at 9 bases. The CDR3 loop spans 15 amino acids. Germline CDR1 and CDR2: SNHLY and FYNNEI. With V trimmed by 6 bases and J by 6 bases, 12 bases remained unmatched. CDR3 sequence reads: CASSQIPGQGIEQYF. DNA for the CDR3: TGTGCCAGCAGCCAGATCCCGGGACAGGGAATCGAGCAGTACTTC. The whole variable domain, filled in from reference TRBV2 and TRBJ2-7, reads EPEVTQTPSHQVTQMGQEVILRCVPISNHLYFYWYRQILGQKVEFLVSFYNNEISEKSEIFDDQFSVERPDGSNFTLKIRSTKLEDSAMYFCASSQIPGQGIEQYFGPGTRLTVT.

Ten or more counts support this clonotype. The V gene is TRBV4-1, the J gene TRBJ2-2; D call uncertain. With 5 bases removed from V and 0 bases from J, the gap between germline ends came to 4 bases. This CDR3 has 13 residues. Per germline, CDR1 MGHRA and CDR2 YSYEKL. CDR3 in DNA: TGCGCCAGCAGCGATACGAACACCGGGGAGCTGTTTTTT. Its protein is CASSDTNTGELFF.

This clonotype counts as medium-sized. V gene TRBV15 combines with J gene TRBJ1-1; unclear D gene. The ends were cut back, 5 bases at V and 5 bases at J, with 12 bases in the middle. The CDR3 contains 13 residues. Germline CDR1 LNHNV, CDR2 YYDKDF (reference sequence). DNA of the CDR3: TGTGCCACCAGCGACGGGCGAGGGACTGAAGCTTTCTTT. Its protein is CATSDGRGTEAFF.

This clonotype was picked up many times. The gene calls are TRBV7-9 and TRBJ1-1; D gene uncertain. The V end lost 6 bases, the J end lost 6 bases, and 17 bases lay between the germline ends. CDR1 SEHNR and CDR2 FQNEAQ come from the germline V gene (reference sequence). This CDR3 has 14 amino acids. The CDR3 DNA follows: TGTGCCAGCAGGATCCGATCGGAGGCGGCTGAAGCTTTCTTT. Translated: CASRIRSEAAEAFF.

By proportion, this clonotype is medium-sized (0.01 to 0.1%). The J gene is TRBJ1-2, the V gene TRBV4-3; D is unresolved. The CDR3 spans 15 residues. Germline values: CDR1 LGHNA, CDR2 YSLEER. V lost 0 bases, J lost 8 bases, and 16 bases lay in between. CDR3 in DNA: TGCGCCAGCAGCCAAGATACGGGGATTAACCGGGGCTACACCTTC. Amino acid sequence: CASSQDTGINRGYTF.

This chain connects TRBV12-3 or TRBV12-4 to TRBJ2-7, with D tentatively TRBD1 (6 bases). The CDR3 covers 13 residues. The germline V and J ends were trimmed by 7 bases and 0 bases, with 10 bases remaining between them. CDR3 sequence (DNA): TGTGCCAGCACCAGGGACAACTCCTACGAGCAGTACTTC. Translated: CASTRDNSYEQYF.

This clonotype has ten or more counts. The chain carries TRBV21-1 and TRBJ1-1; the DNA was not compared with TRBD1, the D call given in the table. TRBV21-1 is given as a pseudogene. This CDR3 spans 14 amino acids. CDR3 coding DNA: TGTGCCAGCATCCTAAGACGGGGGGGCACTGAAGCTTTCTTT. It yields the protein CASILRRGGTEAFF.

This clonotype was seen many times. The chain carries TRBV7-8 and TRBJ1-2; 11 nucleotides line up with TRBD1. V lost 1 base and J lost 4; bases outside the gene matches: 8. Germline V gene sequence: CDR1 SGHVS, CDR2 FQNEAQ. The CDR3 contains 17 residues. In DNA form, the CDR3 reads TGTGCCAGCAGCTTAGATCGGACAGGGGGCTTGTCCTATGGCTACACCTTC. As protein: CASSLDRTGGLSYGYTF.

This clonotype was counted many times. The CDR3 coding sequence is TGCGCCAGCAGCCAAGATCTGAGGGCCGGCACTGAAGCTTTCTTT. This encodes CASSQDLRAGTEAFF. The V and J genes are TRBV4-3 and TRBJ1-1; D unresolved. The germline V gene has CDR1 LGHNA and CDR2 YSLEER. V lost 0 bases and J lost 4, with 12 bases in between. The CDR3 is 15 amino acids.

At least ten counts were recorded for this clonotype. J is TRBJ1-2 and V is TRBV15, with 11 positions matching TRBD1. Looked up from germline, CDR1 is LNHNV and CDR2 is YYDKDF (reference sequence). Trimming at V came to 3 bases and at J to 6 bases, leaving 6 bases not matched to a gene. This CDR3 spans 15 amino acids. This chain's CDR3 is CATSSGQGARDGYTF. CDR3 in DNA: TGTGCCACCAGCAGTGGACAGGGGGCGCGGGATGGCTACACCTTC.

There are many counts of this clonotype. V is TRBV5-1 and J is TRBJ2-5, with D perhaps TRBD1 (5 bases). Germline V gene lookup returns CDR1 SGHRS and CDR2 YFSETQ. The CDR3 has 12 amino acids. Trimming left V 4 bases short and J 5 bases short, with 9 bases between. CDR3 protein: CASSADMETQYF. The CDR3 DNA follows: TGCGCCAGCAGCGCGGACATGGAGACCCAGTACTTC.

In its sample, this clonotype was seen many times. The chain uses TRBV6-5 and TRBJ2-7; 8 nucleotides agree with TRBD1. The CDR3 is made up of 14 amino acids. Trimming cost V 5 bases and J 0 bases; bases outside gene matches: 3. Germline V lookup: CDR1 MNHEY, CDR2 SVGAGI. In DNA form, the CDR3 reads TGTGCCAGCAGTCGTACAGGGGGCTCCTACGAGCAGTACTTC. Its translation is CASSRTGGSYEQYF.

This clonotype was recorded at least ten times. The chain carries TRBV10-1 and TRBJ2-7; 10 bases line up with TRBD2. V shed 3 bases and J 3 bases; nucleotides not matched to a gene: 5. CDR3 length: 15 amino acids. The germline gives CDR1 WNHNN, CDR2 SYGVQD (reference sequence). The CDR3 is CASSEGVAGGYEQYF. The CDR3 region has the DNA TGCGCCAGCAGTGAAGGGGTAGCGGGAGGCTACGAGCAGTACTTC.

This clonotype was recorded many times. The chain uses TRBV27 and TRBJ2-5; a weak D match, TRBD1 (5 bases). In germline, CDR1 is MNHEY, CDR2 SMNVEV (reference sequence). V lost 0 bases and J 1 base, leaving 21 bases between the germline ends. The CDR3 totals 19 residues. The CDR3 bases are TGTGCCAGCAGTTTATCCTCCCGAACCCAGGGATTGCCCCAAGAGACCCAGTACTTC. It yields the protein CASSLSSRTQGLPQETQYF.

This clonotype was counted ten times or more. CDR3 nucleotide sequence: TGTGCCAGCAGCCGGGACAGGGGGTCGGGTGAGCAGTACTTC. Encoded protein: CASSRDRGSGEQYF. This chain links TRBV7-2 with TRBJ2-7; 11 bases map to TRBD1. CDR3 size: 14 residues. CDR1 is SGHTA and CDR2 is FQGNSA in the germline V gene. The V gene end was trimmed by 5 bases and the J gene end by 7 bases; junction bases not matched to a gene: 7.

About this clonotype: This sequence may be a read error, since a much larger clone differs from it by one base. This rearrangement joins TRBV29-1 to TRBJ1-2, with 9 bases matching TRBD1. V was pared by 6 bases and J by 6 bases, with 8 bases of the junction left unmatched. Germline-derived CDR1 and CDR2 are SQVTM and ANQGSEA. The CDR3 consists of 13 residues. CDR3 in amino acids: CSVSTGGGHGYTF. DNA for the CDR3: TGCAGCGTATCTACAGGGGGCGGCCATGGCTACACCTTC.

This chain uses TRBV7-3 with TRBJ2-3; 7 positions match TRBD1. Germline CDR1 SGHTA, CDR2 FQGTGA. Germline trimming cut 5 bases from V and 2 bases from J; bases unmatched to any gene: 19. This CDR3 spans 19 amino acids. The CDR3 DNA is TGTGCCAGCAGCCATACCCCGAACACAGGGGCGAGGGTCACAGATACGCAGTATTTT. Translated, it gives CASSHTPNTGARVTDTQYF.

In this sample, this clonotype turned up many times. This chain links TRBV4-3 with TRBJ2-7, with TRBD2 as a possible D gene (6 bases). Trimming left V 0 bases short and J 3 bases short, with 12 bases between. Germline assignment: CDR1 LGHNA and CDR2 YSLEER. This CDR3 is 15 amino acids long. The DNA of the CDR3 is TGCGCCAGCAGCCAAGATCGGGGGACTTACTACGAGCAGTACTTC. This encodes CASSQDRGTYYEQYF.

In its sample, this clonotype was seen many times. CDR3 sequence: CANGRLGYASSGANVLTF. The CDR3 DNA reads TGTGCCAACGGACGATTGGGGTACGCCTCATCTGGGGCCAACGTCCTGACTTTC. J is TRBJ2-6 and V is TRBV12-3 or TRBV12-4, with no clear D. The CDR3 length is 18 residues. V lost 10 bases to trimming and J lost 1 base, with 23 bases between them.

In its sample, this clonotype was seen many times. This chain uses TRBV5-1 with TRBJ2-5; weak D call: TRBD2 (8 bases). This CDR3 contains 17 residues. V gave up 0 bases and J gave up 3 bases, with 18 bases separating them. Germline-derived CDR1 and CDR2 are SGHRS and YFSETQ. For the CDR3, the DNA is TGCGCCAGCAGCTTGGGGGTGACGGGGGGGACAGAAGAGACCCAGTACTTC. This encodes CASSLGVTGGTEETQYF.

This clonotype was counted a few times. J is TRBJ1-2 and V is TRBV19; tentative D call: TRBD1 (5 bases). V was pared by 4 bases and J by 4 bases, with 16 bases between. The germline V gene encodes CDR1 LNHDA and CDR2 SQIVND (reference sequence). CDR3 length: 15 residues. The CDR3 loop is CASSRRETAVYGYTF. In DNA, the CDR3 is TGTGCCAGTAGTAGAAGGGAGACAGCCGTCTATGGCTACACCTTC.

There are many counts of this clonotype. The chain combines TRBV5-1 with TRBJ2-1, with 12 bases identical to TRBD2. V gave up 6 bases and J gave up 8 bases; unmatched junction bases: 3. The CDR3 is 13 amino acids. Germline V gives CDR1 SGHRS, CDR2 YFSETQ. The CDR3 nucleotides read TGCGCCAGCACGAGACTAGCGGGGGATGAGCAGTTCTTC. It encodes CASTRLAGDEQFF.

The chain couples TRBV4-3 to TRBJ1-1; 12 positions match TRBD1. Trimming took 3 bases from V and 6 from J; bases not matched to a gene: 11. The CDR3 is 17 residues long. CDR1 LGHNA and CDR2 YSLEER come from the germline V gene. The CDR3 DNA sequence: TGCGCCAGCAGCCAGGGGACAGGGGGCGCCGGGGGGGCTGAAGCTTTCTTT. It translates to CASSQGTGGAGGAEAFF.

This clonotype is classed as medium-sized. The gene calls are TRBV5-1 and TRBJ2-7; D unresolved. The V end lost 0 bases, the J end lost 2 bases, and 0 bases lay between the germline ends. CDR3 length: 11 amino acids. Germline lookup yields CDR1 SGHRS and CDR2 YFSETQ. The CDR3 nucleotides are TGCGCCAGCAGCTTGGCCTACGAGCAGTACTTC. Translation gives CASSLAYEQYF.

This clonotype was seen ten or more times. This chain joins TRBV12-3 or TRBV12-4 and TRBJ1-2; 8 positions match TRBD1. After removal of 5 bases from V and 8 bases from J, the junction contained 13 bases not matched to a gene. This CDR3 spans 15 amino acids. In DNA, the CDR3 is TGTGCCAGCAGTATTTCCGGGACAGGAATGCAAGGCTACACCTTC. This codes for CASSISGTGMQGYTF.

The J gene is TRBJ1-5, the V gene TRBV6-1; D gene ambiguous. The CDR3 contains 16 residues. CDR1 is MNHNS, CDR2 SASEGT, per germline. With 3 bases removed from V and 3 bases from J, the gap between germline ends came to 15 bases. CDR3 bases: TGTGCCAGCAGTGAGCACATGGTTCCTGACAATCAGCCCCAGCATTTT. Residues: CASSEHMVPDNQPQHF.

The chain combines TRBV10-3 with TRBJ2-7; D might be TRBD2 (6 bases). V dropped 0 bases and J dropped 1 base, with 13 bases sitting between them. The CDR3 loop spans 16 amino acids. Germline CDR1 ENHRY, CDR2 SYGVKD. CDR3 region: CAISESGRDSSYEQYF. CDR3 nucleotide sequence: TGTGCCATCAGTGAGTCTGGCAGGGACTCTTCCTACGAGCAGTACTTC.

This clonotype was counted many times. The chain combines TRBV4-3 with TRBJ2-7; weak D call: TRBD2 (6 bases). This CDR3 is built from 17 residues. Trimming pared 1 base from V and 4 bases from J, leaving 20 bases between. CDR1 and CDR2 (germline): LGHNA, YSLEER. The CDR3 DNA reads as TGCGCCAGCAGCCAAGTAAGTCCCCAGGCGGGGATATACGAGCAGTACTTC. It yields the protein CASSQVSPQAGIYEQYF.

On this clonotype itself: A read error may explain this, as a much larger clone is one base away. The V call is TRBV25-1, the J call TRBJ2-5, with D perhaps TRBD2 (5 bases). V gave up 2 bases and J gave up 5 bases, with 18 bases separating them. Germline CDR1 reads MGHDK; CDR2 reads SYGVNS. There are 16 residues in the CDR3. CDR3 amino acids: CASSELSLKQRETQYF. In nucleotides, the CDR3 is TGTGCCAGCAGTGAACTCAGCCTAAAGCAGCGGGAGACCCAGTACTTC.

This clonotype was seen many times. The chain employs TRBV4-3 and TRBJ2-3; weak D call: TRBD2 (5 bases). Germline V lookup: CDR1 LGHNA, CDR2 YSLEER. This CDR3 contains 15 residues. V was cut by 1 base and J by 4 bases, with 12 bases left in between. The CDR3 here is CASSQAGVSADTQYF. The CDR3 DNA follows: TGCGCCAGCAGCCAAGCCGGGGTCAGTGCAGATACGCAGTATTTT.

This clonotype was detected many times. The genes are TRBV18 and TRBJ2-1; 7 bases align to TRBD1. Per germline, CDR1 KGHSH and CDR2 LQKENI. The CDR3 length is 15 residues. V lost 4 bases and J lost 8; bases outside the gene matches: 11. This CDR3 reads CASSRVTGNNHEQFF. CDR3 coding DNA: TGTGCCAGCTCACGCGTGACAGGGAATAACCATGAGCAGTTCTTC.